The 20 T cell receptor beta chains below were found in one sample sequenced in a study of shared clonotypes between healthy human individuals. Assay used: immunoSEQ multiplex PCR; TCRdb lists only in-frame clones, some missing. The data contain about 380,000 clones, about 96% of them singletons. The specimen was memory CD8+ T cells sorted from blood. Subset noted: CD45RO+ cells pooled with CCR7-negative TemRA cells. These receptor sequences come from a man aged 25 to 45 in good health.

This sequence joins TRBV6-5 and TRBJ2-7; 8 positions match TRBD1. Germline CDR1 reads MNHEY; CDR2 reads SVGAGI. The V segment lost 2 bases and the J segment 4 bases; nucleotides outside the gene matches: 4. The length of the CDR3 is 14 residues. CDR3 protein: CASSYIQGAYEQYF. Here the CDR3 DNA reads TGTGCCAGCAGTTACATCCAGGGGGCGTACGAGCAGTACTTC.

This rearrangement joins TRBV5-1 to TRBJ2-5, with D possibly being TRBD1 or TRBD2 (5 bases each). V was trimmed by 0 bases and J by 4 bases, leaving 7 bases between them. CDR3 size: 13 residues. The germline V gene has CDR1 SGHRS and CDR2 YFSETQ. CDR3 DNA sequence: TGCGCCAGCAGCTTGGAGGGGAGAGAGACCCAGTACTTC. This codes for CASSLEGRETQYF.

In its sample, this clone was seen a few times. This chain links TRBV5-1 with TRBJ1-5, with a tentative D call TRBD1 (5 bases). The CDR3 consists of 15 residues. Germline V lookup: CDR1 SGHRS, CDR2 YFSETQ. Trimming took off 4 bases at V and 4 bases at J, with 15 bases between the two ends. For the CDR3, the DNA is TGCGCCAGCAGCATCGACAGTTTTGGGAATCAGCCCCAGCATTTT. The encoded protein is CASSIDSFGNQPQHF. Full variable domain (remainder filled in from reference TRBV5-1 and TRBJ1-5): KAGVTQTPRYLIKTRGQQVTLSCSPISGHRSVSWYQQTPGQGLQFLFEYFSETQRNKGNFPGRFSGRQFSNSRSEMNVSTLELGDSALYLCASSIDSFGNQPQHFGDGTRLSIL.

The J gene is TRBJ2-3, the V gene TRBV7-2; TRBD2 matches 8 bases. This CDR3 has 14 residues. Per germline, CDR1 SGHTA and CDR2 FQGNSA. The V gene end was trimmed by 3 bases and the J gene end by 5 bases; junction bases not matched to a gene: 4. Here the CDR3 reads CASSLGGRIDTQYF. CDR3 nucleotides: TGTGCCAGCAGCTTGGGCGGGAGGATAGATACGCAGTATTTT.

The chain uses TRBV28 and TRBJ2-3; D gene uncertain. V was trimmed by 6 bases and J by 1 base, leaving 8 bases between them. Germline CDR1 MDHEN, CDR2 SYDVKM. The CDR3 covers 13 residues. The CDR3 DNA reads as TGTGCCAGCAGCCCTCTCGGCACAGATACGCAGTATTTT. Encoded protein: CASSPLGTDTQYF.

The chain is built from TRBV6-6 and TRBJ2-2; D is unclear. The CDR3 is made up of 12 amino acids. The V end lost 6 bases, the J end lost 8 bases, and 10 bases lay between the germline ends. Germline-derived CDR1 and CDR2 are MNHNY and SVGAGI (reference sequence). CDR3 amino acids: CASSIIGGELFF. In DNA form, the CDR3 reads TGTGCCAGCAGCATTATAGGGGGGGAGCTGTTTTTT.

The chain couples TRBV19 to TRBJ2-1; weak D call: TRBD1 (6 bases). The V end lost 7 bases, the J end lost 0 bases, and 13 bases lay between the germline ends. Germline V gene data show CDR1 as LNHDA and CDR2 as SQIVND (reference sequence). CDR3 length: 15 residues. CDR3 region: CASKRADSSYNEQFF. The CDR3 DNA reads TGTGCCAGTAAGAGAGCGGACAGCTCCTACAATGAGCAGTTCTTC.

V gene TRBV5-4 combines with J gene TRBJ2-3, with D tentatively TRBD1 (5 bases). V was shortened by 0 bases and J by 6 bases, with 14 bases between the two germline ends. CDR1 and CDR2 (germline): SGHNT, YYREEE (reference sequence). The CDR3 is 15 amino acids. The CDR3 bases are TGTGCCAGCAGCTTGGATCAGTCAGGGCCGGATACGCAGTATTTT. Its translation is CASSLDQSGPDTQYF.

The genes are TRBV27 and TRBJ1-5; D is possibly TRBD1 (6 bases). The CDR3 totals 14 residues. V was trimmed by 3 bases and J by 6 bases, leaving 12 bases between them. The V gene's germline CDR1 is MNHEY and CDR2 SMNVEV (reference sequence). Here the CDR3 reads CASSFGGPGQPQHF. CDR3 nucleotides: TGTGCCAGCAGTTTTGGGGGCCCAGGTCAGCCCCAGCATTTT.

The CDR3 protein is CASSPTGWGQPQHF. CDR3 bases: TGTGCCAGCAGCCCGACAGGATGGGGACAGCCCCAGCATTTT. The chain couples TRBV7-9 to TRBJ1-5, with a weak D call TRBD1 (6 bases). This CDR3 has 14 residues. The germline gives CDR1 SEHNR, CDR2 FQNEAQ (reference sequence). The V and J ends lost 5 bases and 7 bases respectively, with 15 bases between them.

V is TRBV15 and J is TRBJ2-7; no firm D call. V dropped 3 bases and J dropped 0 bases, with 6 bases sitting between them. This CDR3 is built from 13 residues. The germline gives CDR1 LNHNV, CDR2 YYDKDF (reference sequence). CDR3 loop: CATSSRSSYEQYF. As DNA, the CDR3 is TGTGCCACCAGCAGCCGAAGCTCCTACGAGCAGTACTTC.

The V and J genes are TRBV28 and TRBJ1-2, with TRBD1 as a possible D gene (5 bases). With 1 base removed from V and 4 bases from J, the gap between germline ends came to 13 bases. Germline lookup yields CDR1 MDHEN and CDR2 SYDVKM. This CDR3 comprises 15 residues. The CDR3 DNA follows: TGTGCCAGCAGTTTATCGAAGGGGCGCGCCTATGGCTACACCTTC. Its translation: CASSLSKGRAYGYTF.

Written as DNA, the CDR3 is TGTGCCAGCACCCCGGGGGCGGGTAAGACCCAGTACTTC. It translates to CASTPGAGKTQYF. This chain connects TRBV2 to TRBJ2-5; perhaps D is TRBD1 or TRBD2 (6 bases each). V lost 7 bases and J 6 bases, leaving 15 bases between the germline ends. CDR3 length: 13 residues. Germline loops: CDR1 SNHLY, CDR2 FYNNEI.

The chain has TRBV25-1 and TRBJ2-1; 9 bases are shared with TRBD1. CDR3 length equals 17 residues. V lost 8 bases to trimming and J lost 8 bases; unmatched junction nucleotides: 19. The germline CDR1 and CDR2 sequences are MGHDK and SYGVNS. CDR3 sequence: CASDRGIQGGQGYEQFF. In DNA form, the CDR3 reads TGTGCCAGCGATAGAGGGATCCAGGGGGGACAGGGCTATGAGCAGTTCTTC.

The V and J genes are TRBV11-2 and TRBJ1-3; the D gene is possibly TRBD1 (5 bases). Germline CDR1 is SGHAT and CDR2 is FQNNGV. CDR3 size: 16 residues. V lost 2 bases, J lost 2 bases, and 13 bases lay in between. CDR3 nucleotide sequence: TGTGCCAGCAGCTTAAGACAGACAGTTACTGGAAACACCATATATTTT. This codes for CASSLRQTVTGNTIYF.

This clone was counted a single time. The gene calls are TRBV28 and TRBJ2-2; D is possibly TRBD1 (5 bases). This CDR3 is 15 amino acids long. Germline V CDR1 and CDR2: MDHEN, SYDVKM. Deletions cut 2 bases from V and 4 bases from J, with 11 bases between. In nucleotides, the CDR3 is TGTGCCAGCAGTTTACAGGGAAGTTTCACCGGGGAGCTGTTTTTT. It is translated as CASSLQGSFTGELFF.

V gene TRBV6-5 combines with J gene TRBJ2-5; 12 bases line up with TRBD2. The CDR3 consists of 14 residues. Trimming cost V 6 bases and J 4 bases; bases outside gene matches: 3. The germline V gene has CDR1 MNHEY and CDR2 SVGAGI. CDR3 protein: CASRPTSGRETQYF. The CDR3 DNA reads as TGTGCCAGCAGACCGACTAGCGGGAGAGAGACCCAGTACTTC.

As for this clone: Other DNA sequences in the same sample also yield this CDR3. This rearrangement joins TRBV10-3 to TRBJ2-1; possible D gene TRBD1, 5 bases. Between the trimmed V and J ends, which lost 4 bases and 10 bases, there was a span of 8 bases. This CDR3 is built from 11 residues. Germline V CDR1 and CDR2: ENHRY, SYGVKD. DNA of the CDR3: TGTGCCATCAGTGGGGGCTTCGAGCAGTTCTTC. This sequence encodes CAISGGFEQFF.

This clone appeared once. The genes are TRBV18 and TRBJ1-1; D gene unclear. CDR1 KGHSH and CDR2 LQKENI come from the germline V gene. V shed 3 bases and J shed 1 base, with 6 bases lying between them. This CDR3 has 13 residues. CDR3: CASSPDQNTEAFF. The CDR3 bases are TGTGCCAGCTCACCTGACCAGAACACTGAAGCTTTCTTT.

This CDR3 reads CASSPPPTRYGYTF. The CDR3 DNA reads TGTGCCAGCAGCCCCCCCCCAACGCGCTATGGCTACACCTTC. The chain joins TRBV28 to TRBJ1-2; no clear D gene. Germline CDR1 reads MDHEN; CDR2 reads SYDVKM. The CDR3 totals 14 residues. V was pared by 6 bases and J by 4 bases, with 15 bases between.